Below, 8 T cell receptor beta chains from the same sample are listed, as sequenced in a study of blood T cell repertoires in COVID-19 (dated by TCRdb to between 2020 and 2021). Receptors were amplified or captured by the immunoSEQ multiplex PCR assay. This immuneACCESS table, as held by TCRdb, lists in-frame sequences with V and J called but not all clones. Of the missing ones, under half trace to an unresolved V gene in checked studies; the others have no known cause. The sample table contains under 450,000 clones; only one count was recorded for around 88% of them. Jointly, the top ten make up 7.1% of the sample. The sample comprised peripheral blood. All receptors come from a woman aged 55 to 70 with COVID-19, enrolled during active disease.

This clone was detected a few times. This chain links TRBV5-1 with TRBJ1-1; 7 bases map to TRBD1. Trimming removed 5 bases from V and 4 bases from J; junction bases left unmatched: 8. CDR3 length: 14 residues. Per the germline V gene, CDR1 is SGHRS and CDR2 is YFSETQ. The CDR3 here is CASSLTGEGTEAFF. In DNA, the CDR3 is TGCGCCAGCAGTCTTACAGGGGAAGGCACTGAAGCTTTCTTT.

V is TRBV5-5 and J is TRBJ1-1, with TRBD1 matching over 7 bases. The germline V gene has CDR1 SGHKS and CDR2 YYEKEE (reference sequence). The CDR3 is 13 amino acids. V gave up 9 bases and J gave up 0 bases; unmatched junction bases: 5. In DNA form, the CDR3 reads TGTGCCATCGGGACAGACGTGAACACTGAAGCTTTCTTT. It is translated as CAIGTDVNTEAFF.

The chain combines TRBV7-2 with TRBJ2-3; 9 positions agree with TRBD2. Trimming at V came to 1 base and at J to 3 bases, leaving 5 bases not matched to a gene. CDR3 length: 16 residues. In germline, CDR1 is SGHTA, CDR2 FQGNSA. CDR3 nucleotide sequence: TGTGCCAGCAGCTTAGATCTAGCGGGGAGAACAGATACGCAGTATTTT. This encodes CASSLDLAGRTDTQYF.

This clone has only one observation. V gene TRBV20-1 combines with J gene TRBJ1-6; no firm D call. CDR3 length: 15 amino acids. Trimming took 6 bases from V and 0 from J, leaving 12 bases between them. Germline CDR1 DFQATT, CDR2 SNEGSKA (reference sequence). CDR3 in amino acids: CSASRYSSYNSPLHF. The CDR3 coding sequence is TGCAGTGCAAGTCGTTACAGCTCCTATAATTCACCCCTCCACTTT.

This sequence joins TRBV27 and TRBJ1-1; 8 bases are a match to TRBD1. The V gene's germline CDR1 is MNHEY and CDR2 SMNVEV (reference sequence). The CDR3 loop spans 15 amino acids. J lost 1 base, V lost 7 bases, and 8 bases had no gene match. The CDR3 loop reads CASNDRGKRNTEAFF. For the CDR3, the DNA is TGTGCCAGCAACGACAGGGGTAAAAGGAACACTGAAGCTTTCTTT.

The chain uses TRBV5-3 and TRBJ2-3; D unclear. TRBV5-3 is identified as an open reading frame with a role that is uncertain. Trimming left V 1 base short and J 2 bases short, with 8 bases between. The length of the CDR3 is 14 residues. The CDR3 reads CARSLKNFTDTQYF. DNA for the CDR3: TGTGCCAGAAGCTTGAAGAACTTCACAGATACGCAGTATTTT.

The chain recombines TRBV9 with TRBJ1-2, with D possibly TRBD1 on 6 matching bases. The CDR3 consists of 15 residues. V was cut by 0 bases and J by 2 bases, with 11 bases left in between. CDR1 is SGDLS and CDR2 is YYNGEE in the germline V gene. The CDR3 sequence: CASSVAGVKNYGYTF. As DNA, the CDR3 is TGTGCCAGCAGCGTAGCAGGGGTGAAGAACTATGGCTACACCTTC.

CDR3 DNA: TGTGCCAGCAAACCGTCTAGCGGGGTTTTCGACGAGCAGTACTTC. Translation: CASKPSSGVFDEQYF. J is TRBJ2-7 and V is TRBV6-6; 9 bases fit TRBD2. Germline CDR1 MNHNY, CDR2 SVGAGI (reference sequence). The length of the CDR3 is 15 residues. J lost 5 bases, V lost 7 bases, and 12 bases had no gene match.